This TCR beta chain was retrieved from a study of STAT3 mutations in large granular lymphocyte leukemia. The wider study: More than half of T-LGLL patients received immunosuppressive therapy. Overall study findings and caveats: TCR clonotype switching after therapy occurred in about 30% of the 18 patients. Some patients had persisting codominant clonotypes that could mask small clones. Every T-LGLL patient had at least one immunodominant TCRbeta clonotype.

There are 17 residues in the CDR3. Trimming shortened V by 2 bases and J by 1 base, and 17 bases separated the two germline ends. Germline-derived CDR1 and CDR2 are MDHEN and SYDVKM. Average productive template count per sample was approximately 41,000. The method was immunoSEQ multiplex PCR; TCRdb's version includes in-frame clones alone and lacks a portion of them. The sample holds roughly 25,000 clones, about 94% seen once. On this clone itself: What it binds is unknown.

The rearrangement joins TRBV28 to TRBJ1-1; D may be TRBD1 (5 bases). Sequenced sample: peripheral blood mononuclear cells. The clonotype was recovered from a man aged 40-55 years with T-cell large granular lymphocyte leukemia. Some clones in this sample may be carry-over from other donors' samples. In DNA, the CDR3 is TGTGCCAGCAGTTTACCCCCGTTAATTACAGGGAACACTGAAGCTTTCTTT. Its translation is CASSLPPLITGNTEAFF.